This T cell receptor (beta chain) was sequenced in a study of blood T cells in healthy people across ages. Study-wide findings and caveats: Long-lived donors carried more naive CD4+ cells and greater diversity than aged donors.

With a J-beta primer mix and a sample-barcoded 5' primer, a second PCR ran about 7 to 11 cycles. TCRdb re-derived calls from the 5' RACE reads in MiXCR, one entry per CDR3 protein. The repertoire holds about 570,000 distinct CDR3 sequences, with 25% to 30% as singletons. As concerns this clonotype: Its matching antigen is unknown.

The clonotype originates from a woman between 65 and 79 years old in good health. Source material: blood.

The CDR3 region has the DNA TGTGCCAGCAGCTATAAAGGGGGACAGACCCAGTACTTC. It yields the protein CASSYKGGQTQYF. The chain combines TRBV6-5 with TRBJ2-5; the D gene is possibly TRBD1 (6 bases). The CDR3 loop spans 13 amino acids. From germline, CDR1 is MNHEY and CDR2 SVGAGI. V lost 6 bases, J lost 6 bases, and 14 bases lay in between.